The T cell receptor beta chain described here comes from a study of shared clonotypes between healthy human individuals. Broader study findings: Deeper or shallower sequencing was expected to change how clonotypes are shared among donors. Around 4.7% was the fraction of naive CD4 clonotypes found shared across a few donors.

The investigators split CD4+ cells into a CD45RA+ naive subset and a CD45RA-negative memory subset. Regarding this clone: Its antigen is still unknown.

CDR3 length equals 13 residues. V lost 6 bases to trimming and J lost 2 bases, with 6 bases between them. Profiled with immunoSEQ multiplex PCR; TCRdb holds only in-frame clones, not every one. The table shows some 1 million clones, with about 75% occurring only once. The sequence was obtained from a man younger than 30 in good health. The material sequenced was memory CD4+ T cells sorted from blood. Subset of the sample: CD45RA-negative fraction. This chain links TRBV5-3 with TRBJ1-6; D gene unclear. TRBV5-3 is known as an ORF, though its function is uncertain. The CDR3 DNA reads TGTGCCAGAACGTGTGCCTATAATTCACCCCTCCACTTT. Amino acids: CARTCAYNSPLHF.